The rows below give T cell receptor beta chains drawn from one sample of a study of Graves' ophthalmopathy and Graves' hyperthyroidism. Each CDR3 protein is one row after TCRdb ran MiXCR on the multiplex PCR reads. The repertoire holds 500,000 to 700,000 distinct CDR3 sequences, with approximately 35% as singletons. The sequenced sample consisted of peripheral blood or thyroid tissue (not recorded which). The receptor set was obtained from an adult man with Graves' hyperthyroidism. Both conserved end residues are trimmed from each CDR3. Not all rows give a size; the values are once, few, many and, for expanded clones, a class.

V gene	J gene	clone size	CDR3 protein
TRBV6-5	TRBJ2-7	many	ASSEGVSAVQY
TRBV6-1	TRBJ1-6	many	ASTRDRESPLH
TRBV29-1	TRBJ1-5	NA	SVVRDRGSNQPQH
TRBV30	TRBJ2-7	few	AWRDQPYEQY
TRBV7-9	TRBJ1-4	NA	ASSLSPGQGDAWTNEKLF
TRBV29-1	TRBJ2-7	NA	SGSGQNYEQY
TRBV20-1	TRBJ1-5	many	SARDRRDHEH
TRBV13	TRBJ2-5	many	ASSLVGQDAETQY
TRBV5-6	TRBJ2-2	NA	ASSARDYYTGELF
TRBV29-1	TRBJ1-2	NA	SVLPGTGLGGYT
TRBV24-1	TRBJ1-5	NA	ATSDPGEGQPQH
TRBV20-1	TRBJ1-4	many	SARSGGDEKLF
TRBV7-9	TRBJ2-7	many	ASSFRDRGFEQY
TRBV15	TRBJ2-7	many	ATSRGTVPTYEQY
TRBV12-3/TRBV12-4	TRBJ1-3	many	ASSLGRGNTIY
TRBV9	TRBJ1-5	many	ASSVGGQGQQPQH
TRBV7-3	TRBJ2-5	NA	ASSISGGQETQY
TRBV5-1	TRBJ1-1	NA	ASSLEGGDRREAF
TRBV19	TRBJ1-5	NA	ASSIEGTGGLRSNQPQH
TRBV4-1	TRBJ1-2	many	ASSQDKNNYGYT
TRBV2	TRBJ2-5	NA	ASNRDQETQY
TRBV12-3/TRBV12-4	TRBJ2-6	NA	ASRLTGGTNVLT
TRBV6-6	TRBJ1-1	many	ASSYTMNTEAF
TRBV5-1	TRBJ2-5	many	ASSPYRGQETQY
TRBV29-1	TRBJ2-5	many	SAKPGQETQY
TRBV9	TRBJ2-5	NA	ATSGATGRDQETQY
TRBV6-5	TRBJ2-7	many	ASSMGQLIYEQY
TRBV4-1	TRBJ2-5	many	ASSLGQIQY
TRBV7-9	TRBJ2-1	NA	ASSVTGAPFNEQF
TRBV6-1	NA	NA	ASSSGTSGRNEQF
TRBV29-1	TRBJ1-1	NA	SVGDRAAEAF
TRBV6-5	TRBJ1-6	many	ASSQGQGASPLH
TRBV20-1	TRBJ2-3	few	SAHTLRADTQY
TRBV7-8	TRBJ2-7	many	ASSLGLLAGSYEQY
TRBV2	TRBJ1-5	NA	ASRGQGLGGDQPQH
TRBV3-1	TRBJ2-5	NA	ASSQPLGTSGGQTQY
TRBV2	TRBJ1-5	few	ASSEGSAYNQPQH
TRBV2	TRBJ2-2	NA	ASREGTTYTGELF
TRBV6-1	TRBJ2-6	many	ASSPRLSGANVLT
TRBV7-9	TRBJ2-7	few	ASSLGSKYEQY
TRBV7-9	TRBJ1-4	few	ASSDRGDGEKLF
TRBV6-5	TRBJ2-5	NA	ASSEAGGGQETQY
TRBV20-1	TRBJ2-1	NA	SARDRDRGKNEQF
TRBV7-2	TRBJ2-7	many	ASSLDLAGFSYEQY
TRBV11-2	TRBJ2-7	NA	ASSLDRLGLEQY
TRBV7-3	TRBJ2-2	NA	ASSITTEANTGELF
TRBV7-8	TRBJ1-2	many	ASSPRRQGGGYT
TRBV27	TRBJ1-1	many	ASSRLGGAVLGEAF
TRBV29-1	TRBJ1-1	many	SVVGAARRNTEAF
TRBV9	TRBJ2-7	many	ASSVTGDPYEQY
TRBV19	TRBJ1-5	NA	ASSIRQGGQPRH
TRBV25-1	TRBJ1-1	many	ASSGKGDTEAF
TRBV29-1	TRBJ2-6	once	SVERGANPSGANVLT
TRBV6-6	TRBJ1-5	many	ASMVSSNQPQH